This T cell receptor (beta chain) was obtained from a study of cytomegalovirus exposure and HLA in healthy donors. The CDR3 is 16 amino acids. Germline V gene sequence: CDR1 SEHNR, CDR2 FQNEAQ (reference sequence). Trimming shortened V by 5 bases and J by 5 bases, and 19 bases separated the two germline ends. Using immunoSEQ multiplex PCR, the repertoire was profiled, and TCRdb retains in-frame clones only, with some absent. Among about 160,000 clones listed, roughly 96% were seen once. The material sequenced was PBMCs. The origin of this receptor is a woman between 18 and 29 years old in good health and CMV-seronegative. This chain connects TRBV7-9 to TRBJ2-1, with a tentative D call TRBD1 (5 bases). CDR3 amino acids: CASSGDSEATNNEQFF. In DNA, the CDR3 is TGTGCCAGCAGCGGAGACAGTGAAGCTACCAACAATGAGCAGTTCTTC. Using reference TRBV7-9 and TRBJ2-1 for the parts outside the CDR3, the full variable domain is DTGVSQNPRHKITKRGQNVTFRCDPISEHNRLYWYRQTLGQGPEFLTYFQNEAQLEKSRLLSDRFSAERPKGSFSTLEIQRTEQGDSAMYLCASSGDSEATNNEQFFGPGTRLTVL.